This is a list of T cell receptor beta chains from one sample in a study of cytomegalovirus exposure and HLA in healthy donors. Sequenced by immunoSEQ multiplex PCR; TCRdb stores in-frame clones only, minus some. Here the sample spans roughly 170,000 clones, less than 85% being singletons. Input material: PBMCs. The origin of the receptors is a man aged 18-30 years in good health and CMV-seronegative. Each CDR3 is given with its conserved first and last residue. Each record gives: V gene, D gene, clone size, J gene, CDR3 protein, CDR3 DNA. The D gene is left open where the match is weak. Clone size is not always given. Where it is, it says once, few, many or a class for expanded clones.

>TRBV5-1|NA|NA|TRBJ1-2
CASSLRGLYGYTF
TGCGCCAGCAGCTTAAGGGGACTCTATGGCTACACCTTC
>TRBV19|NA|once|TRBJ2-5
CASSKNRVPQETQYF
TGTGCCAGTAGTAAAAACAGGGTACCGCAAGAGACCCAGTACTTC
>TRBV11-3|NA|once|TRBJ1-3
CASSLTSSGNTIYF
TGTGCCAGCAGCCTTACGAGCTCTGGAAACACCATATATTTT
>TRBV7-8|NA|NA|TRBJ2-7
CASSLDSGHGYEQYF
TGTGCCAGCAGCTTAGATTCGGGTCACGGCTACGAGCAGTACTTC
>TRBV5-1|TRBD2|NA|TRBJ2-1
CASSFASGSEQFF
TGCGCCAGCAGCTTCGCTAGCGGGAGTGAGCAGTTCTTC
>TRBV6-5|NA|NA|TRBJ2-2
CASSRGLLNTGELFF
TGTGCCAGCAGCCGCGGCCTCCTAAACACCGGGGAGCTGTTTTTT
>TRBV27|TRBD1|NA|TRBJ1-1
CASSLFYGTGHYQNTEAFF
TGTGCCAGCAGTTTATTCTATGGGACAGGGCATTATCAAAACACTGAAGCTTTCTTT
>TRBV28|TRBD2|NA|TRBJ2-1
CASSPGLAGGNEQFF
TGTGCCAGCAGTCCGGGACTAGCGGGAGGGAATGAGCAGTTCTTC
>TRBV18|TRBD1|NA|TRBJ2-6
CASSVSGQGLTGANVLTF
TGTGCCAGCTCAGTTTCGGGACAGGGATTAACTGGGGCCAACGTCCTGACTTTC
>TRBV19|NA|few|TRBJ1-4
CASSMRGSSNEKLFF
TGTGCCAGTAGTATGCGGGGCAGCTCTAATGAAAAACTGTTTTTT
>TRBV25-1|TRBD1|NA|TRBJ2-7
CASSVSHGTGLYEQYF
TGTGCCAGCAGTGTTAGCCACGGGACAGGGCTCTACGAGCAGTACTTC
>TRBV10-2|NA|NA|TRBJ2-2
CASSTRQEVGGELFF
TGCGCCAGCAGTACGAGACAGGAGGTCGGCGGGGAGCTGTTTTTT
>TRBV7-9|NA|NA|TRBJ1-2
CASVDSTYGYTF
TGTGCCAGTGTAGACAGCACCTATGGCTACACCTTC
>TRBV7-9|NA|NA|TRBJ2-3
CASSRRDLNTDTQYF
TGTGCCAGCAGCCGTCGGGACTTAAACACAGATACGCAGTATTTT
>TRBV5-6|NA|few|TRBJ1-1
CASSSFRRGPPRSTEAFF
TGTGCCAGCAGCTCGTTCAGGCGGGGACCTCCCCGGAGCACTGAAGCTTTCTTT
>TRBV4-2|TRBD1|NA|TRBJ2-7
CASSQDTGGAGEQYF
TGTGCCAGCAGCCAGGATACAGGGGGCGCGGGCGAGCAGTACTTC
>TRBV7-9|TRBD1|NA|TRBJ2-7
CASSPRQGPEQYF
TGTGCCAGCAGCCCGAGACAGGGCCCCGAGCAGTACTTC
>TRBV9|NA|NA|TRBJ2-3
CASSAEGVTDTQYF
TGTGCCAGCAGCGCGGAAGGGGTTACAGATACGCAGTATTTT
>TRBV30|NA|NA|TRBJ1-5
CAWSGQRNQPQHF
TGTGCCTGGAGCGGACAGAGGAATCAGCCCCAGCATTTT
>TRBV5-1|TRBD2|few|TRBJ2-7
CASSTGLAVYEQYF
TGCGCCAGCAGCACGGGACTAGCGGTCTACGAGCAGTACTTC
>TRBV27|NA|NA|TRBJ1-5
CASSLLAESSNQPQHF
TGTGCCAGCAGTTTACTGGCGGAAAGTAGCAATCAGCCCCAGCATTTT
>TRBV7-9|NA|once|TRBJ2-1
CASSPGFGTRNNEQFF
TGTGCCAGCAGCCCCGGTTTTGGGACACGGAACAATGAGCAGTTCTTC
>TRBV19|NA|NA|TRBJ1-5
CASSIGRLSNQPQHF
TGTGCCAGTAGTATAGGCAGACTTAGCAATCAGCCCCAGCATTTT
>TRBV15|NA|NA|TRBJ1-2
CATSRVGGDGYTF
TGTGCCACCAGCAGAGTGGGGGGGGATGGCTACACCTTC
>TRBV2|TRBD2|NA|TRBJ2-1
CASRDPGLAGNNEQFF
TGTGCCAGCAGAGACCCGGGACTAGCGGGAAACAATGAGCAGTTCTTC
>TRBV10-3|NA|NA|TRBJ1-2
CAISLRQMYGYTF
TGTGCCATCAGCCTCAGACAGATGTATGGCTACACCTTC
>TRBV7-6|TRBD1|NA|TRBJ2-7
CASSAGQGTYEQYF
TGTGCCAGCAGCGCAGGACAGGGAACCTACGAGCAGTACTTC
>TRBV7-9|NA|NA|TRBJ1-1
CASSLVGSTEAFF
TGTGCCAGCAGCTTAGTGGGCTCCACTGAAGCTTTCTTT
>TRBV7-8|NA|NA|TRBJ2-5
CASSLGPPYQETQYF
TGTGCCAGCAGCTTGGGCCCCCCGTACCAAGAGACCCAGTACTTC
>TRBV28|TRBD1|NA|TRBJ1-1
CASSLTGKVTEAFF
TGTGCCAGCAGTTTGACAGGGAAGGTAACTGAAGCTTTCTTT
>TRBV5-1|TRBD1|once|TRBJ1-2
CASMVEGARGYTF
TGCGCCAGCATGGTTGAGGGGGCGCGAGGCTACACCTTC
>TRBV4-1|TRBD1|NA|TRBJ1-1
CASSQERGHRPEAFF
TGCGCCAGCAGCCAAGAGAGGGGGCATCGCCCTGAAGCTTTCTTT
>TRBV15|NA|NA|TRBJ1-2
CATSRDRAGGYTF
TGTGCCACCAGCAGAGACAGGGCTGGTGGCTACACCTTC
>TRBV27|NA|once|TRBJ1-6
CASSFRGEVYNSPLHF
TGTGCCAGCAGTTTTCGGGGGGAGGTCTATAATTCACCCCTCCACTTT
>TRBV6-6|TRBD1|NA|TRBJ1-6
CASGIRQGANNSPLHF
TGTGCCAGCGGGATACGACAGGGAGCGAATAATTCACCCCTCCACTTT
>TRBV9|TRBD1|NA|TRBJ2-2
CASSPRTGTTGELFF
TGTGCCAGCAGCCCCCGGACAGGGACCACCGGGGAGCTGTTTTTT
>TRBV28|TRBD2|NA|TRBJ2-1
CASSLTAGGSYNEQFF
TGTGCCAGCAGTTTGACTGCGGGGGGCTCCTACAATGAGCAGTTCTTC
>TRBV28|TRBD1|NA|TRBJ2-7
CASSRTGVSYEQYF
TGTGCCAGCAGTAGGACAGGGGTCTCCTACGAGCAGTACTTC
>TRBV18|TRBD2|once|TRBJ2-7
CASSQGTTYEQYF
TGTGCCAGCTCACAGGGGACTACCTACGAGCAGTACTTC
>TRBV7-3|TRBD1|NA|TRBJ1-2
CASSQWAGGDGYTF
TGTGCCAGCAGCCAGTGGGCAGGGGGCGATGGCTACACCTTC
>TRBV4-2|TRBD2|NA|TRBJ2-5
CASSRTRTETQYF
TGTGCCAGCAGTCGGACTAGGACCGAGACCCAGTACTTC
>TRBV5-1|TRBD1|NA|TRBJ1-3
CASRPDRADTIYF
TGCGCCAGCAGACCCGACAGGGCGGACACCATATATTTT
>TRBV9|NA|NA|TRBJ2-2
CASSVGGRIADTGELFF
TGTGCCAGCAGCGTAGGGGGCAGGATAGCAGACACCGGGGAGCTGTTTTTT
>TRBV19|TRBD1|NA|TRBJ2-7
CASSIGTGNSYEQYF
TGTGCCAGTAGTATAGGGACAGGAAACTCCTACGAGCAGTACTTC
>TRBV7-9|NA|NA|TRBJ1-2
CASSSIGDNYGYTF
TGTGCCAGCAGCTCCATTGGAGATAACTATGGCTACACCTTC
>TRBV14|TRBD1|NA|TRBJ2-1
CASSHRQGVDEQFF
TGTGCCAGCAGCCATAGGCAGGGGGTCGATGAGCAGTTCTTC
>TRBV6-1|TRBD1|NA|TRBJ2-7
CASRKTGVLSYEQYF
TGTGCCAGCAGGAAAACAGGGGTACTCTCCTACGAGCAGTACTTC